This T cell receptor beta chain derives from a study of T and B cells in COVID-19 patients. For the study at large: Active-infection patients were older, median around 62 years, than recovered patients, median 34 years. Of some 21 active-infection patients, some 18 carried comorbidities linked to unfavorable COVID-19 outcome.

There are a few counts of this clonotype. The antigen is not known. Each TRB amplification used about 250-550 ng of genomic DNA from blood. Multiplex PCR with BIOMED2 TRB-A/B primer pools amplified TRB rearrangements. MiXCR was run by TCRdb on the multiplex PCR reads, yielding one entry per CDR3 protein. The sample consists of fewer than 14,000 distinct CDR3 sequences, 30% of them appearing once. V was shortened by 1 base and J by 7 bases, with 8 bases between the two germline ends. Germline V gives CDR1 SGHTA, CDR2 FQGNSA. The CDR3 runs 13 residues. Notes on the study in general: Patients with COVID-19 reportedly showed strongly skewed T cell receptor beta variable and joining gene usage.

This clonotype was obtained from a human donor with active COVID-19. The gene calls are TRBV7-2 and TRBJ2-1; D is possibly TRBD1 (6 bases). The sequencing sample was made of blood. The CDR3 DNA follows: TGTGCCAGCAGCTTAGAGAGGGGGAATGAGCAGTTCTTC. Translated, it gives CASSLERGNEQFF. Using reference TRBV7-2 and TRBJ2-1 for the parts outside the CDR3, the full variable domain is GAGVSQSPSNKVTEKGKDVELRCDPISGHTALYWYRQSLGQGLEFLIYFQGNSAPDKSGLPSDRFSAERTGGSVSTLTIQRTQQEDSAVYLCASSLERGNEQFFGPGTRLTVL.